Listed below are T cell receptor beta chains from one sample, sequenced in a study of regulatory T cells in long-lasting Graves disease. One entry per CDR3 protein results from TCRdb running MiXCR on the multiplex PCR reads. The sample has about 620,000 distinct CDR3 sequences, roughly 15% seen once. A further study also used this sample, focusing on T cells in Graves' hyperthyroidism and ophthalmopathy.

The sample was peripheral blood mononuclear cells (PBMCs), taken at new diagnosis, from a patient treated with antithyroid drugs. The receptors stem from a woman younger than 45 with Graves disease. Each CDR3 is given with its conserved first and last residue. A D gene is named only where the DNA matches it firmly. The size field is filled for only some rows; it gives once, few, many or a size class.

V: TRBV15; size: NA; J: TRBJ1-5; D: NA; DNA: TGTGCCACCAGCAGAGCCGACCGCGGAACCAATCAGCCCCAGCATTTT; CDR3: CATSRADRGTNQPQHF
V: TRBV28; size: NA; J: TRBJ1-1; D: NA; DNA: TGTGCCAGCACCGCACGGTACGAAGCTTTCTTT; CDR3: CASTARYEAFF
V: TRBV5-4; size: NA; J: TRBJ1-4; D: NA; DNA: TGTGCCAGCAGCATGGACGGTGAAAAACTGTTTTTT; CDR3: CASSMDGEKLFF
V: TRBV6-1; size: once; J: TRBJ1-6; D: NA; DNA: TGTGCCAGCAGTCCAGGACAGACGTCCTATAATTCACCCCTCCACTTT; CDR3: CASSPGQTSYNSPLHF
V: TRBV20-1; size: many; J: TRBJ1-2; D: TRBD1; DNA: TGCAGTGCTTTGGGACAGGGTTTTATTGATGGCTACACCTTC; CDR3: CSALGQGFIDGYTF
V: TRBV6-1; size: many; J: TRBJ2-3; D: NA; DNA: TGTGCCAGCCCGGCCGCAGGATACACAGATACGCAGTATTTT; CDR3: CASPAAGYTDTQYF
V: TRBV4-1; size: NA; J: TRBJ2-7; D: TRBD2; DNA: TGCGCCAGCAGCCAAGAATGGGCGGGCGGACTAGCGGACGAGCAGTACTTC; CDR3: CASSQEWAGGLADEQYF
V: TRBV20-1; size: many; J: TRBJ2-5; D: TRBD2; DNA: TGCAGTGCTAGGTTACTAGCGGGAATGGGGGAGACCCAGTACTTC; CDR3: CSARLLAGMGETQYF
V: TRBV11-3; size: NA; J: TRBJ1-6; D: NA; DNA: TGTGCCAGCAGCTCAGCCCAGGGTTCACCCCTCCACTTT; CDR3: CASSSAQGSPLHF
V: TRBV28; size: NA; J: TRBJ1-3; D: TRBD1; DNA: TGTGCCAGCAGTATCGGACAGGCCTCTGGAAACACCATATATTTT; CDR3: CASSIGQASGNTIYF
V: TRBV2; size: few; J: TRBJ2-4; D: NA; DNA: TGTGCCAGCAGCCCCGGACTGGGAACCAAAAACATTCAGTACTTC; CDR3: CASSPGLGTKNIQYF
V: TRBV3-1; size: NA; J: TRBJ2-7; D: TRBD1; DNA: TGTGCCAGCAGCCAAGATTCGCAGGGGGCGGGTGAGCAGTACTTC; CDR3: CASSQDSQGAGEQYF
V: TRBV29-1; size: NA; J: TRBJ2-2; D: NA; DNA: TGCAGCGTCTGGGCCACCGGGGAGCTGTTTTTT; CDR3: CSVWATGELFF
V: TRBV7-9; size: many; J: TRBJ2-7; D: NA; DNA: TGTGCCAGCAGCCCCTCGCCCTCGACGTATTACGAGCAGTACTTC; CDR3: CASSPSPSTYYEQYF
V: TRBV6-1; size: NA; J: TRBJ2-3; D: TRBD2; DNA: TGTGCCAGCCGGCGGGCGGGAGAGTCCACAGATACGCAGTATTTT; CDR3: CASRRAGESTDTQYF
V: TRBV25-1; size: NA; J: TRBJ1-5; D: NA; DNA: TGTGCCAGCAGTGAATATCGCGGGGGAGTGGGTCAGCCCCAGCATTTT; CDR3: CASSEYRGGVGQPQHF
V: TRBV24-1; size: few; J: TRBJ2-2; D: TRBD2; DNA: TGTGCCACCAGTGATTACAAGGCTAGCGGGGTAACCGGGGAGCTGTTTTTT; CDR3: CATSDYKASGVTGELFF
V: TRBV28; size: many; J: TRBJ2-7; D: TRBD1; DNA: TGTGCCAGCAGTGGGGTGGGACAGACATACGAGCAGTACTTC; CDR3: CASSGVGQTYEQYF
V: TRBV9; size: few; J: TRBJ2-1; D: NA; DNA: TGTGCCAGCAGCGTAAGCCCTCAGTCCCCCTACAATGAGCAGTTCTTC; CDR3: CASSVSPQSPYNEQFF
V: TRBV9; size: NA; J: TRBJ1-6; D: TRBD1; DNA: TGTGCCAGCAGCGTATCGGCAGGGGGTAATTCACCCCTCCACTTT; CDR3: CASSVSAGGNSPLHF
V: TRBV3-1; size: NA; J: TRBJ2-2; D: NA; DNA: TGTGCCAGCAGTCAATTCGACACCGGGGAGCTGTTTTTT; CDR3: CASSQFDTGELFF
V: TRBV3-1; size: many; J: TRBJ1-1; D: NA; DNA: TGTGCCAGCAGCCTTCGGGGCCTGAGGGTCACTGAAGCTTTCTTT; CDR3: CASSLRGLRVTEAFF
V: TRBV15; size: few; J: TRBJ2-6; D: NA; DNA: TGTGCCACCAGCTTGGGAGAGGCCTGGGCCAACGTCCTGACTTTC; CDR3: CATSLGEAWANVLTF
V: TRBV18; size: NA; J: TRBJ1-5; D: NA; DNA: TGTGCCAGCTCAGACCTACAGGGTAATAGCAATCAGCCCCAGCATTTT; CDR3: CASSDLQGNSNQPQHF
V: TRBV27; size: many; J: TRBJ1-1; D: TRBD1; DNA: TGTGCCAGCAGTACGGGACAGCTCCTTTTCGAAGCTTTCTTT; CDR3: CASSTGQLLFEAFF
V: TRBV29-1; size: few; J: TRBJ2-7; D: TRBD1; DNA: TGCAGCGTTGAGGGGACAGGGGGCATCAACGAGCAGTACTTC; CDR3: CSVEGTGGINEQYF
V: TRBV9; size: NA; J: TRBJ2-5; D: NA; DNA: TGTGCCAGCAGCGTAGTTGGCACTTTAGAGACCCAGTACTTC; CDR3: CASSVVGTLETQYF
V: TRBV19; size: NA; J: TRBJ2-4; D: TRBD2; DNA: TGTGCCAGTAGCGGGACTACGAAAAACATTCAGTACTTC; CDR3: CASSGTTKNIQYF
V: TRBV29-1; size: many; J: TRBJ1-1; D: NA; DNA: TGCAGCGTGGATGATACAGGAAGGAACACTGAAGCTTTCTTT; CDR3: CSVDDTGRNTEAFF
V: TRBV7-9; size: many; J: TRBJ1-2; D: TRBD1; DNA: TGTGCCAGCAGCTTAGGGACAGGGATGGGCCGAGATGGCTACACCTTC; CDR3: CASSLGTGMGRDGYTF
V: TRBV5-1; size: NA; J: TRBJ2-7; D: NA; DNA: TGCGCCAGCAGCTTGGACCCAGGGCCGGGGGAGCAGTACTTC; CDR3: CASSLDPGPGEQYF
V: TRBV11-2; size: NA; J: TRBJ2-7; D: NA; DNA: TGTGCCAGCAGCTACGGAAACACCTACGAGCAGTACTTC; CDR3: CASSYGNTYEQYF
V: TRBV28; size: many; J: TRBJ1-2; D: NA; DNA: TGTGCCAGCAGTCCCGACAGTATGCCTAACTATGGCTACACCTTC; CDR3: CASSPDSMPNYGYTF
V: TRBV7-2; size: many; J: TRBJ1-2; D: TRBD1; DNA: TGTGCCAGCAGCTTAGGGTTAGAGACAGGGAACTATGGCTACACCTTC; CDR3: CASSLGLETGNYGYTF
V: TRBV5-1; size: few; J: TRBJ1-2; D: TRBD1; DNA: TGCGCCAGCAGCCCGGGACAGATGAACTATGGCTACACCTTC; CDR3: CASSPGQMNYGYTF
V: TRBV6-2/TRBV6-3; size: many; J: TRBJ1-2; D: TRBD1; DNA: TGTGCCAGCAGTGGGGGACAGGGCGGGTATGGCTACACCTTC; CDR3: CASSGGQGGYGYTF
V: TRBV19; size: NA; J: TRBJ1-2; D: NA; DNA: TGTGCCAGTAGTGAGCCTGGGGCAGCTAACTATGGCTACACCTTC; CDR3: CASSEPGAANYGYTF
V: TRBV6-5; size: few; J: TRBJ2-2; D: NA; DNA: TGTGCCAGCAGTTACTCAGGAATCCACGGGGAGCTGTTTTTT; CDR3: CASSYSGIHGELFF
V: TRBV5-1; size: few; J: TRBJ2-1; D: NA; DNA: TGCGCCAGCAGCTTGGTAGGGTCCGCCAAAGAGCAGTTCTTC; CDR3: CASSLVGSAKEQFF
V: TRBV19; size: few; J: TRBJ2-1; D: NA; DNA: TGTGCCAGTAGTAAAGGGGACTTCCGCAATGAGCAGTTCTTC; CDR3: CASSKGDFRNEQFF
V: TRBV2; size: many; J: TRBJ2-2; D: NA; DNA: TGTGCCAGCGGGGGGAGCATTGGAAGGAAAGCCGGGGAGCTGTTTTTT; CDR3: CASGGSIGRKAGELFF
V: TRBV30; size: NA; J: TRBJ1-4; D: NA; DNA: TGTGCCTGGAGTGTGTTGAGCCGAGACTCTGCAACTAATGAAAAACTGTTTTTT; CDR3: CAWSVLSRDSATNEKLFF
V: TRBV7-9; size: many; J: TRBJ2-2; D: TRBD1; DNA: TGTGCCAGCAGCTCGGACAGGGCAGGCACCGGGGAGCTGTTTTTT; CDR3: CASSSDRAGTGELFF
V: TRBV7-2; size: few; J: TRBJ2-1; D: TRBD1; DNA: TGTGCCAGCAGCTTAGGGAGGGGACAGGGATTAAACGATGAGCAGTTCTTC; CDR3: CASSLGRGQGLNDEQFF
V: TRBV20-1; size: NA; J: TRBJ1-1; D: NA; DNA: TGCAGTGCGCCCAGCGGGAGCACTGAAGCTTTCTTT; CDR3: CSAPSGSTEAFF
V: TRBV5-8; size: few; J: TRBJ2-6; D: NA; DNA: TGTGCCAGCAGCAGGGACGGAGTTTCCTCTGGGGCCAACGTCCTGACTTTC; CDR3: CASSRDGVSSGANVLTF
V: TRBV30; size: NA; J: TRBJ2-3; D: NA; DNA: TGTGCCTGGAGTGTTTTGACAGATACGCAGTATTTT; CDR3: CAWSVLTDTQYF
V: TRBV6-9; size: few; J: TRBJ2-7; D: TRBD1; DNA: TGTGCCAGCAGTTACTCCAAGTGGGGACAGGGCTACGAGCAGTACTTC; CDR3: CASSYSKWGQGYEQYF
V: TRBV7-8; size: few; J: TRBJ2-1; D: NA; DNA: TGTGCCAGCAGCCGACGGTCCCCCTCCTACAATGAGCAGTTCTTC; CDR3: CASSRRSPSYNEQFF
V: TRBV20-1; size: few; J: TRBJ2-7; D: NA; DNA: TGCAGTGGAACAAGGGCCTTTGGGTCCGAGCAGTACTTC; CDR3: CSGTRAFGSEQYF
V: TRBV9; size: NA; J: TRBJ2-1; D: TRBD1; DNA: TGTGCCAGCAGCTACCGGGACAGGGGGCGTGATGAGCAGTTCTTC; CDR3: CASSYRDRGRDEQFF
V: TRBV5-1; size: few; J: TRBJ1-4; D: NA; DNA: TGTGCCAGCAGCTTGTTTCCAGGGACTAATGAAAAACTGTTTTTT; CDR3: CASSLFPGTNEKLFF
V: TRBV5-1; size: many; J: TRBJ2-1; D: TRBD2; DNA: TGCGCCAGCAGCTATACTAGCGGGGTAAACAATGAGCAGTTCTTC; CDR3: CASSYTSGVNNEQFF
V: TRBV20-1; size: many; J: TRBJ2-3; D: NA; DNA: TGCAGCCATAGGGAGCGGCACACAGATACGCAGTATTTT; CDR3: CSHRERHTDTQYF
V: TRBV19; size: NA; J: TRBJ1-2; D: NA; DNA: TGTGCCAGCAATAGGGGGAACTATGGCTACACCTTC; CDR3: CASNRGNYGYTF
V: TRBV10-3; size: NA; J: TRBJ2-3; D: TRBD2; DNA: TGTGCCATCCAGCGGGAGGGCCGAACAGATACGCAGTATTTT; CDR3: CAIQREGRTDTQYF
V: TRBV12-3/TRBV12-4; size: many; J: TRBJ1-1; D: TRBD1; DNA: TGTGCCAGCAGTTGGGACAGGGGACGGCCTGAAGCTTTCTTT; CDR3: CASSWDRGRPEAFF